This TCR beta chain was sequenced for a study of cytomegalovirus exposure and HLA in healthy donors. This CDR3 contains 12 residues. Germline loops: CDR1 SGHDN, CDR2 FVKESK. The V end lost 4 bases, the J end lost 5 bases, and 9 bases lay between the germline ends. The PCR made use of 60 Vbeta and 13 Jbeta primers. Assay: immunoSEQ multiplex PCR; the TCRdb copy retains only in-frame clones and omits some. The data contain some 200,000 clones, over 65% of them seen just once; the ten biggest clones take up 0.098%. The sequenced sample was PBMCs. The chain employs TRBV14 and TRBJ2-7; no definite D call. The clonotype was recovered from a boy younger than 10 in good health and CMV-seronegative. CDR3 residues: CASSRDTHEQYF. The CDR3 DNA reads TGTGCCAGCAGCCGCGACACCCACGAGCAGTACTTC. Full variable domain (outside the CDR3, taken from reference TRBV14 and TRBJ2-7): EAGVTQFPSHSVIEKGQTVTLRCDPISGHDNLYWYRRVMGKEIKFLLHFVKESKQDESGMPNNRFLAERTGGTYSTLKVQPAELEDSGVYFCASSRDTHEQYFGPGTRLTVT.